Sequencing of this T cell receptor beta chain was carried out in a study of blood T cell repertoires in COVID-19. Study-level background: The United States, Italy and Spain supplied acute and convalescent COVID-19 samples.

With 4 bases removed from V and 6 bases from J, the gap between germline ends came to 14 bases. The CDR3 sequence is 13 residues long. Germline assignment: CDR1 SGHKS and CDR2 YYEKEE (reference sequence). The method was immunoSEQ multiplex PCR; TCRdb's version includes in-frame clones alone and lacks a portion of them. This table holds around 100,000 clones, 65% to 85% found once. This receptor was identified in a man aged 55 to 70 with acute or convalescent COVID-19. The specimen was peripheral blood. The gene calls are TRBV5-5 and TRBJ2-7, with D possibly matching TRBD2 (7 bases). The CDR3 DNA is TGTGCCAGCAGCGCCCTAGGGGGGGCCGAGCAGTACTTC. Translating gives CASSALGGAEQYF.